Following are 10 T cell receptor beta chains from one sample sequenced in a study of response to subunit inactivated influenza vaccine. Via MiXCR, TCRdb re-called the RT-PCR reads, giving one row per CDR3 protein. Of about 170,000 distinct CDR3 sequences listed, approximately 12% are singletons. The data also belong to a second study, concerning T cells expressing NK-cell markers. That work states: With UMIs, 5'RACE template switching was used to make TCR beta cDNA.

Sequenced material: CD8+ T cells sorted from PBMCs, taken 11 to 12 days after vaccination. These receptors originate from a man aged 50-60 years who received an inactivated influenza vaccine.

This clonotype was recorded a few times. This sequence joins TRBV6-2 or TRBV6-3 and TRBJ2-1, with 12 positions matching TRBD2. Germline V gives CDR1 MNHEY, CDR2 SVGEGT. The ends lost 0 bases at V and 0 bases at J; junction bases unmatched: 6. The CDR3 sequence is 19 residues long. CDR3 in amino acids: CASSYSWLAGGFSYNEQFF. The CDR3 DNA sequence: TGTGCCAGCAGTTACTCGTGGCTAGCGGGAGGGTTCTCCTACAATGAGCAGTTCTTC.

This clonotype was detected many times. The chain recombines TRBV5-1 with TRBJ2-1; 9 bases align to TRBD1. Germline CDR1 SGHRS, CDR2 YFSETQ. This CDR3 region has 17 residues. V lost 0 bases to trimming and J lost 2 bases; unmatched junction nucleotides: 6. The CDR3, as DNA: TGCGCCAGCAGCTTGGATGTTAGGACAGGGGCCTACAATGAGCAGTTCTTC. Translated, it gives CASSLDVRTGAYNEQFF.

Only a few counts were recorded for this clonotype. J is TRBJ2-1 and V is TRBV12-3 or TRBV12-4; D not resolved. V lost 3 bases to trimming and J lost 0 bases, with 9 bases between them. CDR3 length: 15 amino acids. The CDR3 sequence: CASSFGRSSYNEQFF. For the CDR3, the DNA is TGTGCCAGCAGTTTCGGGCGGAGCTCCTACAATGAGCAGTTCTTC.

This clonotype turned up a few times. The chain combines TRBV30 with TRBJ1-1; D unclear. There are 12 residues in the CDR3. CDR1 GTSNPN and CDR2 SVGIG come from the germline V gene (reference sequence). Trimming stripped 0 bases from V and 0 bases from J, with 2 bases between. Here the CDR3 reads CAWSVMNTEAFF. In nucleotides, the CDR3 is TGTGCCTGGAGTGTGATGAACACTGAAGCTTTCTTT.

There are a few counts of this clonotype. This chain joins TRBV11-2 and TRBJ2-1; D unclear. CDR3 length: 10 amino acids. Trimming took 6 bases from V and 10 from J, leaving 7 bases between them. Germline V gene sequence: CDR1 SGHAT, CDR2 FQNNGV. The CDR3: CASRSREQFF. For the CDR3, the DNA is TGTGCCAGCAGGTCTCGGGAGCAGTTCTTC.

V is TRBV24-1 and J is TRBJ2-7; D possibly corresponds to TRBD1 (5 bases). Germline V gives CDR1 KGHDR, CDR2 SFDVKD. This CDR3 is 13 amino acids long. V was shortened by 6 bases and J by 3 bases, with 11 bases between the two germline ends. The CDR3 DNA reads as TGTGCCACCAGTTGTGACAGTCTCTACGAGCAGTACTTC. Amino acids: CATSCDSLYEQYF.

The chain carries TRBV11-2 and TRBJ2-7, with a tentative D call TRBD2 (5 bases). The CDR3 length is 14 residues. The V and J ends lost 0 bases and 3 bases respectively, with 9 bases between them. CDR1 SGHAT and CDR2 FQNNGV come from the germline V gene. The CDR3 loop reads CASSLEWGDYEQYF. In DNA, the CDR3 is TGTGCCAGCAGCTTAGAATGGGGAGACTACGAGCAGTACTTC.

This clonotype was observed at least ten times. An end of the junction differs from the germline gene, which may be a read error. In DNA form, the CDR3 reads TGTGCCAGCACTTTAGATCAAAATCCCAGGGGCGTCCACAATCAGCCCCAGCATTTT. Protein product: CASTLDQNPRGVHNQPQHF. The chain employs TRBV28 and TRBJ1-5; D perhaps matches TRBD1 (6 bases). This CDR3 contains 19 residues. Germline-derived CDR1 and CDR2 are MDHEN and SYDVKM.

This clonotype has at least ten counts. CDR3 DNA sequence: TGTGCCAGCAGTGGCCTAGCGGGGGAAAATACGCAGTATTTT. Translation gives CASSGLAGENTQYF. This rearrangement joins TRBV12-3 or TRBV12-4 to TRBJ2-3, with TRBD2 matching 10 bases. J gave up 7 bases and V 5 bases, and 6 bases lay outside the gene matches. This CDR3 comprises 14 residues.

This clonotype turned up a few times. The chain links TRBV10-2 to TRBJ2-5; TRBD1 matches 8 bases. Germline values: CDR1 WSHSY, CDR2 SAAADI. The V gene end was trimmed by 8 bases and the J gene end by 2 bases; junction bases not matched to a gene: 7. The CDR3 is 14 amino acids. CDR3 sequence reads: CASGTGGLQETQYF. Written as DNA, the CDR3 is TGCGCCAGCGGTACAGGGGGGCTTCAAGAGACCCAGTACTTC.